This is a list of T cell receptor beta chains from one sample in a study of post-analysis software for immune sequencing data. TCRdb re-analysed the PCR reads in MiXCR, keeping a single row per CDR3 protein. The table has about 560,000 distinct CDR3 sequences, roughly two fifths seen once. The sample was blood. Source of these receptors: a girl aged 5-17 years with multiple sclerosis. Each CDR3 is given with its conserved first and last residue. Each record gives: V gene, D gene, J gene, clone size, CDR3 protein, CDR3 DNA. D genes are given only for firm matches. For some rows the clone size is stated as once, few or many, or as a class when expanded; others skip it.

TRBV7-2	.	TRBJ2-1	.	CASNKQGGFHNEQFF	TGTGCCAGCAACAAACAGGGAGGGTTCCACAATGAGCAGTTCTTC
TRBV7-9	.	TRBJ2-5	few	CASSSWKKGGKGETQYF	TGTGCCAGCAGCTCCTGGAAAAAGGGGGGGAAGGGAGAGACCCAGTACTTC
TRBV5-1	.	TRBJ2-5	few	CASSGETLETQYF	TGCGCCAGCAGCGGGGAGACCCTTGAGACCCAGTACTTC
TRBV5-1	TRBD1	TRBJ1-2	few	CASSSDRGSGYTF	TGCGCCAGCAGCTCGGACAGGGGGTCTGGCTACACCTTC
TRBV29-1	TRBD2	TRBJ2-3	.	CSVSTGLVRDTQYF	TGCAGCGTTTCTACTGGACTAGTTCGAGATACGCAGTATTTT
TRBV7-6	.	TRBJ2-3	.	CASSLISGASTDTQYF	TGTGCCAGCAGCTTAATCAGCGGAGCTAGCACAGATACGCAGTATTTT
TRBV18	.	TRBJ2-7	.	CASSPQGNEQYF	TGTGCCAGCTCACCACAGGGAAACGAGCAGTACTTC
TRBV29-1	.	TRBJ2-5	many	CSVEAGGETQYF	TGCAGCGTTGAAGCTGGGGGAGAGACCCAGTACTTC
TRBV5-1	TRBD1	TRBJ1-1	.	CASSSTGGRTEAFF	TGCGCCAGCAGTTCCACAGGGGGTAGAACTGAAGCTTTCTTT
TRBV12-3/TRBV12-4	TRBD2	TRBJ2-5	.	CASGEGIQETQYF	TGTGCCAGCGGGGAGGGGATTCAAGAGACCCAGTACTTC
TRBV5-1	.	TRBJ2-7	few	CASSLEGGDPIYEQYF	TGCGCCAGCAGCTTGGAAGGAGGAGACCCAATCTACGAGCAGTACTTC
TRBV12-3/TRBV12-4	.	TRBJ1-2	.	CASSFRVGSRYGYTF	TGTGCCAGCAGTTTCCGGGTGGGGAGCCGCTATGGCTACACCTTC
TRBV30	.	TRBJ2-3	.	CAWRSRRGDTQYF	TGTGCCTGGAGGTCCAGGCGGGGAGATACGCAGTATTTT
TRBV3-1	.	TRBJ2-1	.	CASSQRDREEQFF	TGTGCCAGCAGCCAAAGAGATCGTGAAGAGCAGTTCTTC
TRBV24-1	TRBD2	TRBJ2-5	few	CATSGGRGTSSPQETQYF	TGTGCCACCAGTGGAGGGAGAGGGACTAGCAGTCCCCAAGAGACCCAGTACTTC
TRBV20-1	.	TRBJ2-1	.	CSAREGRTNEQFF	TGCAGTGCTAGAGAGGGACGTACCAATGAGCAGTTCTTC
TRBV24-1	.	TRBJ2-3	many	CATSLGQPPDTQYF	TGTGCCACCAGTCTCGGCCAGCCCCCAGATACGCAGTATTTT
TRBV6-1	.	TRBJ2-1	.	CASTSWRADRERYNEQFF	TGTGCCAGCACCTCGTGGCGAGCGGACCGCGAGAGGTACAATGAGCAGTTCTTC
TRBV12-3/TRBV12-4	.	TRBJ1-6	.	CAIRGQDRPYNSPLHF	TGTGCCATACGGGGACAAGACCGACCCTATAATTCACCCCTCCACTTT
TRBV25-1	.	TRBJ1-2	.	CASRGSGTHAYGYTF	TGTGCCAGCAGAGGGTCGGGGACACACGCGTATGGCTACACCTTC
TRBV12-3/TRBV12-4	.	TRBJ1-2	.	CASIPHINYGYTF	TGTGCCAGCATTCCTCACATTAACTATGGCTACACCTTC
TRBV7-9	.	TRBJ2-7	.	CASSRTESSYEQYF	TGTGCCAGCAGTCGTACAGAGTCCTCCTACGAGCAGTACTTC
TRBV5-1	.	TRBJ1-2	.	CASSLGGDNYGYTF	TGCGCCAGCAGCTTGGGGGGAGATAACTATGGCTACACCTTC
TRBV12-3/TRBV12-4	TRBD1	TRBJ1-2	few	CASTFGTGNYGYTF	TGTGCCAGCACCTTCGGGACAGGGAACTATGGCTACACCTTC
TRBV29-1	.	TRBJ2-3	few	CSAALGPDTQYF	TGCAGCGCTGCTTTAGGGCCAGATACGCAGTATTTT
TRBV7-2	.	TRBJ1-2	few	CASSLGVSGYTF	TGTGCCAGCAGCTTAGGCGTTTCTGGCTACACCTTC
TRBV5-1	.	TRBJ2-7	.	CASSRSAQDSYEQYF	TGCGCCAGCAGCCGCTCGGCACAGGACTCCTACGAGCAGTACTTC
TRBV12-3/TRBV12-4	TRBD1	TRBJ1-2	few	CASSATGVSYGYTF	TGTGCCAGCAGTGCCACAGGGGTCTCCTATGGCTACACCTTC
TRBV20-1	.	TRBJ1-1	.	CSARGGQGTEAFF	TGCAGTGCTAGAGGGGGGCAGGGCACTGAAGCTTTCTTT
TRBV10-3	.	TRBJ2-7	.	CAISELSSRYEQYF	TGTGCCATCAGTGAGTTAAGTAGTAGGTACGAGCAGTACTTC
TRBV2	TRBD1	TRBJ1-2	many	CASSGQGGYGYTF	TGTGCCAGCAGTGGTCAGGGGGGATATGGCTACACCTTC
TRBV12-3/TRBV12-4	.	TRBJ1-1	.	CASSFSRTVPHPEAFF	TGTGCCAGCAGTTTTAGTAGGACGGTCCCCCATCCTGAAGCTTTCTTT
TRBV5-5	.	TRBJ2-3	.	CASSLGLAGADAQYF	TGTGCCAGCAGCTTAGGGCTAGCAGGTGCCGATGCGCAGTATTTT
TRBV7-2	.	TRBJ2-5	.	CASSVRQTQETQYF	TGTGCCAGCAGCGTCCGACAGACACAAGAGACCCAGTACTTC
TRBV10-2	.	TRBJ1-2	.	CASTPSGINYGYTF	TGCGCCAGCACCCCGAGCGGAATTAACTATGGCTACACCTTC
TRBV6-6	TRBD1	TRBJ2-3	.	CASSENTGAPRDTQYF	TGTGCCAGCAGTGAGAATACAGGGGCGCCTAGAGATACGCAGTATTTT
TRBV12-3/TRBV12-4	TRBD1	TRBJ1-2	.	CASSPTGGKSYGYTF	TGTGCCAGCAGTCCGACAGGGGGAAAGTCCTATGGCTACACCTTC
TRBV7-9	TRBD1	TRBJ1-5	.	CASSLGQDDQPQHF	TGTGCCAGCAGCCTCGGACAGGACGACCAGCCCCAGCATTTT
TRBV19	TRBD1	TRBJ2-5	few	CASTDTGVLQETQYF	TGTGCCAGTACCGACACAGGGGTCCTCCAAGAGACCCAGTACTTC
TRBV4-1	.	TRBJ1-1	.	CASSQRGPRNEAFF	TGCGCCAGCAGCCAACGGGGTCCCCGGAATGAAGCTTTCTTT
TRBV10-2	TRBD2	TRBJ2-7	few	CASSGSGGHYEQYF	TGCGCCAGCAGTGGGAGCGGGGGCCACTACGAGCAGTACTTC
TRBV6-1	TRBD2	TRBJ2-5	.	CASRQNQRGAGYDEQYF	TGTGCCAGCAGGCAAAACCAGCGGGGAGCGGGGTATGATGAGCAGTACTTC
TRBV25-1	.	TRBJ2-4	.	CASSEYHLSGEQYF	TGTGCCAGCAGTGAATATCACTTATCGGGGGAGCAGTACTTC
TRBV5-1	.	TRBJ1-4	.	CASSLDRVVGSREKLFF	TGCGCCAGCAGCTTGGACAGGGTAGTAGGAAGTCGGGAAAAACTGTTTTTT
TRBV12-3/TRBV12-4	TRBD1	TRBJ1-5	.	CASSLASRGHQPQHF	TGTGCCAGCAGTTTAGCGTCCAGGGGGCATCAGCCCCAGCATTTT
TRBV5-5	TRBD2	TRBJ2-1	.	CASSLEAGGPLFVFF	TGTGCCAGCAGCTTGGAGGCGGGAGGTCCCCTTTTTGTGTTCTTC